These 10 T cell receptor beta chains originate from one sample sequenced in a study of blood T cell repertoires in COVID-19. The table came from immunoSEQ multiplex PCR; TCRdb's copy has only in-frame clones and leaves some out. This table holds some 300,000 clones, around 89% found once. The sample taken for sequencing was peripheral blood. The receptors stem from a woman between 40 and 50 years old with COVID-19, enrolled during active disease.

The CDR3 sequence is CASIPDRLSQEQYF. The CDR3 nucleotides are TGTGCCAGCATCCCGGACAGGTTGTCTCAGGAGCAGTACTTC. The genes are TRBV2 and TRBJ2-7, with 7 bases lining up with TRBD1. Germline V lookup: CDR1 SNHLY, CDR2 FYNNEI. The CDR3 totals 14 residues. J gave up 7 bases and V 7 bases, and 13 bases lay outside the gene matches.

The rearrangement uses TRBV7-9 and TRBJ2-7; 9 positions agree with TRBD1. Losses at the gene ends were 2 bases for V and 0 bases for J; bases not matched to a gene: 5. Germline lookup yields CDR1 SEHNR and CDR2 FQNEAQ (reference sequence). The CDR3 extends over 16 amino acids. CDR3 nucleotide sequence: TGTGCCAGCAGCTTATTCGGGACAGGGCTCTCCTACGAGCAGTACTTC. Its translation: CASSLFGTGLSYEQYF.

The gene calls are TRBV24-1 and TRBJ1-2; 9 bases line up with TRBD1. V trimming: 0 bases; J trimming: 8 bases; junction bases outside the gene matches: 6. Germline CDR1 is KGHDR and CDR2 is SFDVKD. CDR3 length: 15 amino acids. DNA of the CDR3: TGTGCCACCAGTGATTTGGGGGGGACAGGGACCGGCTACACCTTC. Translation gives CATSDLGGTGTGYTF.

This clone is a singleton in its sample. The gene calls are TRBV9 and TRBJ1-1; 9 positions agree with TRBD1. The CDR3 has 15 amino acids. CDR1 and CDR2 from the germline V gene are SGDLS and YYNGEE. After removal of 4 bases from V and 2 bases from J, the junction contained 6 bases not matched to a gene. The CDR3 DNA reads as TGTGCCAGCAGCCCGCGGGACAGGGTTAACACTGAAGCTTTCTTT. The encoded protein is CASSPRDRVNTEAFF.

CDR3 nucleotide sequence: TGTGCCAGCAGTTACGGCCACGAGCAGTACTTC. It is translated as CASSYGHEQYF. The chain employs TRBV6-2 or TRBV6-3 and TRBJ2-7; D unresolved. The germline V gene has CDR1 MNHEY and CDR2 SVGEGT. The CDR3 runs 11 residues. Trimming shortened V by 2 bases and J by 5 bases, and 4 bases separated the two germline ends.

The chain is built from TRBV5-6 and TRBJ2-3; TRBD1 might be the D (6 bases). Trimming cost V 5 bases and J 3 bases, with 19 bases left between them. The CDR3 sequence is 16 residues long. The germline CDR1 and CDR2 sequences are SGHDT and YYEEEE. CDR3 protein: CASSPEWGRGTDTQYF. The CDR3 nucleotides are TGTGCCAGCAGTCCAGAGTGGGGAAGGGGGACAGATACGCAGTATTTT.

This sequence joins TRBV2 and TRBJ2-1; 10 bases fit TRBD2. The germline CDR1 and CDR2 sequences are SNHLY and FYNNEI. The CDR3 spans 16 residues. The V gene end was trimmed by 4 bases and the J gene end by 3 bases; junction bases not matched to a gene: 6. The CDR3 DNA is TGTGCCAGCAGTGTTGTAGCGGGAGGTGTCTACAATGAGCAGTTCTTC. Translating it yields CASSVVAGGVYNEQFF.

This sequence joins TRBV4-3 and TRBJ1-1, with TRBD1 identical over 8 bases. The CDR3 is 14 residues long. Germline V gene sequence: CDR1 LGHNA, CDR2 YSLEER. The J segment lost 5 bases and the V segment lost 0 bases, leaving 2 bases of the junction unmatched. The chain's CDR3 is CASSQEDRGTEAFF. The DNA for the CDR3 is TGCGCCAGCAGCCAAGAAGACAGGGGAACTGAAGCTTTCTTT.

In this sample, this clone turned up many times. This chain joins TRBV5-4 and TRBJ2-2, with a possible D match to TRBD1 (6 bases). The CDR3 extends over 14 amino acids. V was trimmed by 1 base and J by 4 bases, leaving 8 bases between them. Germline V gene data show CDR1 as SGHNT and CDR2 as YYREEE (reference sequence). The CDR3 nucleotides read TGTGCCAGCAGCTTGATACAGGGCACCGGGGAGCTGTTTTTT. Its translation is CASSLIQGTGELFF.

This clone was seen once. The rearrangement uses TRBV28 and TRBJ1-6, with 9 bases that match TRBD1. Germline values: CDR1 MDHEN, CDR2 SYDVKM. J lost 11 bases, V lost 6 bases, and 11 bases had no gene match. This CDR3 is built from 15 residues. The CDR3 DNA sequence: TGTGCCAGCAGCAGACCGGGACAGGGTTTAACACCCCTCCACTTT. It encodes CASSRPGQGLTPLHF.